This T cell receptor (beta chain) emerged from a study of control samples from healthy donors and cancer patients. Sequencing used immunoSEQ multiplex PCR; TCRdb keeps in-frame clones, though not all of them. The table has about 94,000 clones, about nine tenths seen once. In germline, CDR1 is LNHDA, CDR2 SQIVND (reference sequence). V lost 7 bases and J 5 bases, leaving 17 bases between the germline ends. There are 14 residues in the CDR3. Material for sequencing was blood. The V call is TRBV19, the J call TRBJ1-1, with D maybe TRBD1 (5 bases). The origin of this receptor is a woman aged 18-35 years in good health. The CDR3 reads CASNWAGEKTEAFF. The CDR3 DNA reads TGTGCCAGTAATTGGGCGGGGGAGAAAACTGAAGCTTTCTTT.